This T cell receptor beta chain was captured in a study of T cell responses to AZD1222 COVID-19 vaccine. Analysis merged second doses at about 4 or about 12 weeks. CDR3 length equals 16 residues. The V and J ends lost 3 bases and 0 bases respectively, with 11 bases between them. Germline lookup yields CDR1 MRHNA and CDR2 SNTAGT. Measured with immunoSEQ multiplex PCR; TCRdb has only the in-frame clones, and not every one. The profile shows 73,000 or so clones, roughly 75% of them singletons. This chain links TRBV6-4 with TRBJ2-2; D may be TRBD2 (6 bases). Material: peripheral blood, obtained 28 days after the second AZD1222 dose. The TCR was taken from an adult who received the AZD1222 COVID-19 vaccine. The CDR3 DNA reads as TGTGCCAGCAGTGAAAGGAGGGGTACGAACACCGGGGAGCTGTTTTTT. Its protein is CASSERRGTNTGELFF.